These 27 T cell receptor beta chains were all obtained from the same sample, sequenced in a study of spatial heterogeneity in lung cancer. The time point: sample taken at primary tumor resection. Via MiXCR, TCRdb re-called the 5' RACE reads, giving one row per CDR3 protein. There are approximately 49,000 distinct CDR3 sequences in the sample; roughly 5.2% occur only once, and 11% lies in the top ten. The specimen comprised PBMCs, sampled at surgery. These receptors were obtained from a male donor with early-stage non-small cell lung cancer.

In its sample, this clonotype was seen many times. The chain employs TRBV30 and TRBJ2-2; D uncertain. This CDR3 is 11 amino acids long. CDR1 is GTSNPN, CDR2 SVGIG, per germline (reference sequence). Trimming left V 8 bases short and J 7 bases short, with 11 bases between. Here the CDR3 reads CALSLLGELFF. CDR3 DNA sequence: TGTGCCCTTTCTCTCCTCGGGGAGCTGTTTTTT.

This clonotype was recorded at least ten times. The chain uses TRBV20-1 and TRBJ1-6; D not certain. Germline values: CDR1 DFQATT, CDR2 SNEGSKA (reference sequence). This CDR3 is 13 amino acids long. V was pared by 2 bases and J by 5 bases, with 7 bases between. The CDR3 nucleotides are TGCAGTGCTAGATGGATGGATAATTCACCCCTCCACTTT. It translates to CSARWMDNSPLHF.

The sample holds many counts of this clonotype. CDR3 coding DNA: TGTGCCAGCAGTTTAAATCCTCCCAACACTGAAGCTTTCTTT. Its translation: CASSLNPPNTEAFF. V usage is TRBV28 and J usage is TRBJ1-1; D is uncertain. CDR1 and CDR2 from the germline V gene are MDHEN and SYDVKM. The CDR3 is made up of 14 amino acids. Trimming removed 2 bases from V and 2 bases from J, with 9 bases in between.

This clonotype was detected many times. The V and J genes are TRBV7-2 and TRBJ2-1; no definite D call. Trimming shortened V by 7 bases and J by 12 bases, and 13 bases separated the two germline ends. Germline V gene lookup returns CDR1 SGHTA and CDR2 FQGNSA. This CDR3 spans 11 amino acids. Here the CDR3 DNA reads TGTGCCAGCACCTACAACCGAGTGCAGTTCTTC. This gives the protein CASTYNRVQFF. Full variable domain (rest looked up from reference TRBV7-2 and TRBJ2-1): GAGVSQSPSNKVTEKGKDVELRCDPISGHTALYWYRQSLGQGLEFLIYFQGNSAPDKSGLPSDRFSAERTGGSVSTLTIQRTQQEDSAVYLCASTYNRVQFFGPGTRLTVL.

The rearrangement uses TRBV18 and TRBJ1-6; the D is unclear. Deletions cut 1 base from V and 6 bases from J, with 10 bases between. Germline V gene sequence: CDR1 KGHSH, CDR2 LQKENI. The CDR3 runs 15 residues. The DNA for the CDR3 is TGTGCCAGCTCACCACAGGGCAGTGTTAATTCACCCCTCCACTTT. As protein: CASSPQGSVNSPLHF.

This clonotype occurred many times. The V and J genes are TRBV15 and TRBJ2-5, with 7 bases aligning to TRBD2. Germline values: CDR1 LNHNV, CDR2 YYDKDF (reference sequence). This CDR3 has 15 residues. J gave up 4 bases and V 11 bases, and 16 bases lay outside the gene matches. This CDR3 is CAATERLAGGETQYF. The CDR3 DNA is TGTGCCGCGACCGAAAGACTAGCCGGGGGAGAGACCCAGTACTTC.

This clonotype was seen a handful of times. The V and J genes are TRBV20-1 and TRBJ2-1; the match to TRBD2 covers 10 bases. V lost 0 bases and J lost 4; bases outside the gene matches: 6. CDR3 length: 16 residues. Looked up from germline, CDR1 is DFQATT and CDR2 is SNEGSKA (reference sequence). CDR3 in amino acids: CSARDPAGGPYNEQFF. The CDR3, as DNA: TGCAGTGCTAGAGATCCAGCGGGAGGGCCATACAATGAGCAGTTCTTC.

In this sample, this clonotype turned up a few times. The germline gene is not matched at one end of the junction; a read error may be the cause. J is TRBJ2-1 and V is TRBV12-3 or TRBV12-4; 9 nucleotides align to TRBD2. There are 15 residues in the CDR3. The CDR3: CASRLAGAPYNEQFF. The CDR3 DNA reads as TGTGCCAGCAGGTTAGCGGGAGCCCCCTACAATGAGCAGTTCTTC.

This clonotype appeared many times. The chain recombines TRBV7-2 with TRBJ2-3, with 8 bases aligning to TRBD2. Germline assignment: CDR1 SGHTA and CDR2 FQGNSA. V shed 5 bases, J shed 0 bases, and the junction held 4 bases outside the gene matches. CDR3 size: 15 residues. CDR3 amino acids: CASSLLAASTDTQYF. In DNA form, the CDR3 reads TGTGCCAGCAGCCTACTAGCGGCCAGCACAGATACGCAGTATTTT.

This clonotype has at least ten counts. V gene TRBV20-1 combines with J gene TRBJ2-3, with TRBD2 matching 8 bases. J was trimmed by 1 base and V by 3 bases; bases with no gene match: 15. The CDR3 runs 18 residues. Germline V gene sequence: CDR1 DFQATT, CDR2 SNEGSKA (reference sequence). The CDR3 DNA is TGCAGTGCTAGCGACTGGGGCAGCGGGAGTATGGGCACAGATACGCAGTATTTT. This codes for CSASDWGSGSMGTDTQYF.

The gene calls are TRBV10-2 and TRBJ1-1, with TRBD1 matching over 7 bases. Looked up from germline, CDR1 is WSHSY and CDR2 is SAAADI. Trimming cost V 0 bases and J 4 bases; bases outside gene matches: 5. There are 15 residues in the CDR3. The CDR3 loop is CASSESPQGGTEAFF. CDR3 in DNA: TGCGCCAGCAGTGAGTCCCCTCAGGGGGGCACTGAAGCTTTCTTT.

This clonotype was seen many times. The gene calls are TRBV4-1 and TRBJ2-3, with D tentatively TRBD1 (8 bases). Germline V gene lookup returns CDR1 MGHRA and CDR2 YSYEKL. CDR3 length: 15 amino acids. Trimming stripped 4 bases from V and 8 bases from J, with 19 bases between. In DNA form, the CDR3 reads TGCGCCAGCAGCCTACAACAGGGGGGCGGGGGTACGCAGTATTTT. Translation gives CASSLQQGGGGTQYF.

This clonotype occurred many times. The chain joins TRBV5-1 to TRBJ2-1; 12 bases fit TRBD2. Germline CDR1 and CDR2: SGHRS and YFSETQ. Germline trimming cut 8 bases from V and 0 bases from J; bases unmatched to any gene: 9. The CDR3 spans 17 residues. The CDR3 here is CASRKTSGSDSYNEQFF. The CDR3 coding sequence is TGCGCCAGTCGTAAGACTAGCGGGAGTGACTCCTACAATGAGCAGTTCTTC. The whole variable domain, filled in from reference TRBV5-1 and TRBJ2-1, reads KAGVTQTPRYLIKTRGQQVTLSCSPISGHRSVSWYQQTPGQGLQFLFEYFSETQRNKGNFPGRFSGRQFSNSRSEMNVSTLELGDSALYLCASRKTSGSDSYNEQFFGPGTRLTVL.

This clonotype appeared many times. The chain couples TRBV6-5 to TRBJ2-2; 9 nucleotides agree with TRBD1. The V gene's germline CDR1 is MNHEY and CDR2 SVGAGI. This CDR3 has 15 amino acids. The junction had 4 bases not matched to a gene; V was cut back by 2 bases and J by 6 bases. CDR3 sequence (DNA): TGTGCCAGCAGTTACGCCCGACAGGGGGCCGGGGAGCTGTTTTTT. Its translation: CASSYARQGAGELFF.

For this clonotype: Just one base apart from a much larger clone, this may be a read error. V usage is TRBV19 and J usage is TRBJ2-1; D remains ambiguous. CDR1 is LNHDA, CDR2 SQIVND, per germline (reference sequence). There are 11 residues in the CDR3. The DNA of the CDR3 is TGTGCCAGTAGGCAGAACAATGAGCGGTTCTTC. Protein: CASRQNNERFF.

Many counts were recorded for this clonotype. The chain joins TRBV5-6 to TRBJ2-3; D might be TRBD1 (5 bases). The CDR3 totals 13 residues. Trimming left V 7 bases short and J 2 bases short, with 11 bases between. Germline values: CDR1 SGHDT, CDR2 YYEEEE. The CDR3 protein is CASSPGNTDTQYF. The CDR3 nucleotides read TGTGCCAGCTCCCCAGGGAACACAGATACGCAGTATTTT.

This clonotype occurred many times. CDR3 bases: TGCGCCAGCAGCTTGGAAGGGAATGGCTACACCTTC. It is translated as CASSLEGNGYTF. The chain recombines TRBV5-1 with TRBJ1-2; D not certain. Germline CDR1 and CDR2: SGHRS and YFSETQ. CDR3 size: 12 residues. V lost 0 bases and J lost 6, with 6 bases in between.

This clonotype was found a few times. The DNA of the CDR3 is TGTGCCAGCAGCCTGTTTTCCGGCCGGGGGGAGACCCAGTACTTC. Residues: CASSLFSGRGETQYF. V and J are TRBV6-5 and TRBJ2-5, with D maybe TRBD2 (6 bases). The CDR3 extends over 15 amino acids. Germline CDR1 MNHEY, CDR2 SVGAGI. With 6 bases removed from V and 5 bases from J, the gap between germline ends came to 19 bases.

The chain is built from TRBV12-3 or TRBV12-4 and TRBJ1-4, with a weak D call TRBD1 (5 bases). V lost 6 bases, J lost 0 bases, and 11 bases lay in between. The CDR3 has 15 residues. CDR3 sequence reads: CASRQDGATNEKLFF. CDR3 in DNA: TGTGCCAGCAGACAGGACGGTGCAACTAATGAAAAACTGTTTTTT.

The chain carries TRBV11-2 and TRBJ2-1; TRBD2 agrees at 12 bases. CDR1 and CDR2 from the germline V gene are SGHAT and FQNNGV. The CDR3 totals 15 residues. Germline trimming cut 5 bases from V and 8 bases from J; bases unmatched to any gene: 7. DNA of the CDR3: TGTGCCAGCAGCATCGGGACTAGCGGGCGACATGAGCAGTTCTTC. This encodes CASSIGTSGRHEQFF.

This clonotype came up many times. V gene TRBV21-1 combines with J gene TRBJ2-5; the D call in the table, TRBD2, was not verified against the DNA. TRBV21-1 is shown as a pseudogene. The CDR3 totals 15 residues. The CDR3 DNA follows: TGTGCCAGCAGCAAGCCGGCGGACTGGCAAGAGACCCAGTACTTC. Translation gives CASSKPADWQETQYF.

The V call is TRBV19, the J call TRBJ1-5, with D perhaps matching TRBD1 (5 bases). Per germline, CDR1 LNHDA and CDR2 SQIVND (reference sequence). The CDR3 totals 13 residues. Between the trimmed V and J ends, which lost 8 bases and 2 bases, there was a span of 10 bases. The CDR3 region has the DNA TGTGCCAGTCGAGACAGCCGCAATCAGCCCCAGCATTTT. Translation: CASRDSRNQPQHF.

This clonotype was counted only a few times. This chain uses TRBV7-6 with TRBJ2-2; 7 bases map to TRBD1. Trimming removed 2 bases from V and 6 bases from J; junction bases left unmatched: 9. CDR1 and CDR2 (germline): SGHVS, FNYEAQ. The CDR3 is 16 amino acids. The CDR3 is CASSLNRGRLSGELFF. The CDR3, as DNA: TGTGCCAGCAGCTTAAATAGGGGGCGCCTCTCCGGGGAGCTGTTTTTT.

In nucleotides, the CDR3 is TGTGCCAGCAGCGCAGGGACTACAGTTTCGGAGACCCAGTACTTC. Translating gives CASSAGTTVSETQYF. The gene calls are TRBV7-2 and TRBJ2-5; 7 nucleotides match TRBD2. Trimming took 5 bases from V and 5 from J; bases not matched to a gene: 11. The germline V gene has CDR1 SGHTA and CDR2 FQGNSA. CDR3 size: 15 residues.

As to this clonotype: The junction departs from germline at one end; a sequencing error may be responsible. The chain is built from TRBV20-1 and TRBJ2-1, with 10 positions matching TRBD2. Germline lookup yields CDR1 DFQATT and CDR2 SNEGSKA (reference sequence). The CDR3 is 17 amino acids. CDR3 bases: TGCTGTGCTAGCCCCGACGCATCTAGCGGGGGCTACAATGAGCAGTTCTTC. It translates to CCASPDASSGGYNEQFF.

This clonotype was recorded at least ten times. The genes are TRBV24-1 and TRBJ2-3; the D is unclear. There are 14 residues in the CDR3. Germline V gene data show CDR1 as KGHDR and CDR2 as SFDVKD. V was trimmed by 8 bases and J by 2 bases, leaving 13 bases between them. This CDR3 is CATTRPRNTDTQYF. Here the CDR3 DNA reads TGTGCCACCACGAGACCCAGAAACACAGATACGCAGTATTTT.

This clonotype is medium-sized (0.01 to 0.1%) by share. DNA of the CDR3: TGTGCCAGCAGTTTATACGGGGGAGAGACCCAGTACTTC. Translated: CASSLYGGETQYF. This chain links TRBV28 with TRBJ2-5; possibly TRBD2 for D (6 bases). V lost 1 base and J 4 bases, leaving 7 bases between the germline ends. There are 13 residues in the CDR3. Germline values: CDR1 MDHEN, CDR2 SYDVKM.